These 9 T cell receptor beta chains came from one sample sequenced in a study of blood T cell repertoires in COVID-19. Data came from immunoSEQ multiplex PCR; TCRdb stores just in-frame clones and leaves some out. The sample carries around 390,000 clones, roughly 89% recorded once. The sample consisted of PBMCs or T cells enriched from blood (not recorded which). These receptors were collected from a woman aged 45-59 years who had recovered from COVID-19.

This chain joins TRBV28 and TRBJ2-1, with unresolved D. Per germline, CDR1 MDHEN and CDR2 SYDVKM. V was pared by 3 bases and J by 9 bases, with 6 bases between. The CDR3 extends over 11 amino acids. This CDR3 reads CASSLSSEQFF. CDR3 nucleotides: TGTGCCAGCAGTTTGAGTTCTGAGCAGTTCTTC.

This chain connects TRBV4-1 to TRBJ2-2; 12 bases align to TRBD2. There are 17 residues in the CDR3. Germline V lookup: CDR1 MGHRA, CDR2 YSYEKL. The trim removed 2 bases at V and 5 bases at J, leaving 6 bases unmatched. CDR3 DNA sequence: TGCGCCAGCAGCCAACCTAGCGGGGGGGCGGGTACCGGGGAGCTGTTTTTT. Its translation is CASSQPSGGAGTGELFF.

This chain connects TRBV2 to TRBJ1-4; 7 nucleotides line up with TRBD1. The CDR3 runs to 12 residues. Trimming took 5 bases from V and 8 from J; bases not matched to a gene: 2. Germline assignment: CDR1 SNHLY and CDR2 FYNNEI. DNA for the CDR3: TGTGCCAGCAGTCCAGGGGGGGAAAAACTGTTTTTT. As protein: CASSPGGEKLFF.

As for this clone: Other DNA sequences in the sample encode the same CDR3. V and J are TRBV29-1 and TRBJ1-1, with 10 positions matching TRBD1. This CDR3 comprises 12 residues. The junction had 3 bases not matched to a gene; V was cut back by 6 bases and J by 5 bases. Per the germline V gene, CDR1 is SQVTM and CDR2 is ANQGSEA. The CDR3 DNA sequence: TGCAGCGTCGGACAGGGGGTTACTGAAGCTTTCTTT. Translating it yields CSVGQGVTEAFF.

The CDR3 protein is CASSFYEQGRTEAFF. The CDR3 nucleotides are TGTGCCAGCAGCTTCTACGAACAGGGGAGGACTGAAGCTTTCTTT. The V call is TRBV7-2, the J call TRBJ1-1; 7 bases fit TRBD1. Germline loops: CDR1 SGHTA, CDR2 FQGNSA. The CDR3 runs to 15 residues. V lost 3 bases to trimming and J lost 5 bases; unmatched junction nucleotides: 9.

In the case of this clone: The sample holds other DNA sequences that translate to the same CDR3. The chain links TRBV12-3 or TRBV12-4 to TRBJ1-2; D is undetermined. Trimming left V 2 bases short and J 4 bases short, with 5 bases between. This CDR3 comprises 12 residues. CDR3 residues: CASSLTGYGYTF. The CDR3 region has the DNA TGTGCCAGCAGTTTAACCGGCTATGGCTACACCTTC.

V and J are TRBV6-5 and TRBJ2-3; perhaps TRBD1 as D (5 bases). The CDR3 is made up of 14 amino acids. CDR1 and CDR2 from the germline V gene are MNHEY and SVGAGI. V lost 0 bases and J lost 2, with 6 bases in between. The CDR3 sequence is CASSYSTDTDTQYF. The CDR3 bases are TGTGCCAGCAGTTACTCGACAGACACAGATACGCAGTATTTT.

The rearrangement joins TRBV6-5 to TRBJ2-1, with D unclear. This CDR3 has 13 amino acids. V lost 3 bases, J lost 8 bases, and 11 bases lay in between. Germline CDR1 and CDR2: MNHEY and SVGAGI. The CDR3 reads CASSYLGPDEQFF. CDR3 DNA sequence: TGTGCCAGCAGTTATCTTGGGCCCGATGAGCAGTTCTTC.

V usage is TRBV28 and J usage is TRBJ1-2; 8 nucleotides line up with TRBD1. V trimming: 6 bases; J trimming: 8 bases; junction bases outside the gene matches: 14. CDR3 size: 15 residues. Germline assignment: CDR1 MDHEN and CDR2 SYDVKM. The CDR3 here is CASRETGGNPGGYTF. The DNA for the CDR3 is TGTGCCAGCAGGGAAACAGGGGGAAACCCGGGGGGCTACACCTTC.